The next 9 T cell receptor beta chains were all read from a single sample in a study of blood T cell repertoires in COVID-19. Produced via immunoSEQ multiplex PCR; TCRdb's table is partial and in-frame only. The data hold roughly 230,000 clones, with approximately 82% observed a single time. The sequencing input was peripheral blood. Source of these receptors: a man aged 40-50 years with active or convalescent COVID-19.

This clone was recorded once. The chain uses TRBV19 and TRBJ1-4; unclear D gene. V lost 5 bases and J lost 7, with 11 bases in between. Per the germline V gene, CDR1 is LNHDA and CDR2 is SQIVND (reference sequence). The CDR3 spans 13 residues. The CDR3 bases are TGTGCCAGTAGTCGCCGCCCCGGTGAAAAACTGTTTTTT. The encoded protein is CASSRRPGEKLFF.

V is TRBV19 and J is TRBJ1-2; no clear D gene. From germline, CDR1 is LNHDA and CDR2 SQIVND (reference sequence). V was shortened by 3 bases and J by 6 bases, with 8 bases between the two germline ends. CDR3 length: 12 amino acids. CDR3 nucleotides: TGTGCCAGTAGTATGAGGGAGAATGGCTACACCTTC. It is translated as CASSMRENGYTF.

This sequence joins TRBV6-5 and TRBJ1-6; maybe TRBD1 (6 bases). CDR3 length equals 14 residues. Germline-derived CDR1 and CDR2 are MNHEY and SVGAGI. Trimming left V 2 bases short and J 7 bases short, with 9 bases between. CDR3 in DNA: TGTGCCAGCAGTTACGTCAGGGGAAATTCACCCCTCCACTTT. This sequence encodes CASSYVRGNSPLHF.

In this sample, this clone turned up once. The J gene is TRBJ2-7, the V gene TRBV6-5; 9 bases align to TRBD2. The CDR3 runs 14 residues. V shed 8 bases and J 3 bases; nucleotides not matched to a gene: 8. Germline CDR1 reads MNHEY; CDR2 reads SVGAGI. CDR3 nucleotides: TGTGCCAGCGGGTTAGCGGGGGAAGACTACGAGCAGTACTTC. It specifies CASGLAGEDYEQYF.

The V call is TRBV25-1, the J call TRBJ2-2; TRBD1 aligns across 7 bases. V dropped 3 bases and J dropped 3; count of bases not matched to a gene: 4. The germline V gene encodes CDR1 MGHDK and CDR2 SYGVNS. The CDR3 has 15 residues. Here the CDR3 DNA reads TGTGCCAGCAGTGAGCTTGACAGGGACACCGGGGAGCTGTTTTTT. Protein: CASSELDRDTGELFF.

The CDR3 is CASTDFYEQYF. The CDR3 nucleotides read TGTGCCAGCACCGACTTTTACGAGCAGTACTTC. This chain joins TRBV28 and TRBJ2-7; D gene ambiguous. Per germline, CDR1 MDHEN and CDR2 SYDVKM. The CDR3 contains 11 residues. V dropped 7 bases and J dropped 4 bases, with 8 bases sitting between them.

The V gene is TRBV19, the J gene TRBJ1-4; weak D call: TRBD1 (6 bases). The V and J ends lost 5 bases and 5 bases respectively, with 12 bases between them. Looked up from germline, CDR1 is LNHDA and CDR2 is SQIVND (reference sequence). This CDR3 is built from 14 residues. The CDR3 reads CASSVKQGNEKLFF. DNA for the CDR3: TGTGCCAGTAGTGTTAAGCAGGGGAATGAAAAACTGTTTTTT.

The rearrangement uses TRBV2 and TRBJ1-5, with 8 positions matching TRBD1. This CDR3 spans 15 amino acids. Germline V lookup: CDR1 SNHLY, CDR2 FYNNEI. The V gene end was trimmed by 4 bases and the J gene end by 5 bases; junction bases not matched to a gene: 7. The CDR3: CASSVLAGGDQPQHF. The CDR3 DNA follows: TGTGCCAGCAGTGTGTTGGCAGGGGGCGATCAGCCCCAGCATTTT.

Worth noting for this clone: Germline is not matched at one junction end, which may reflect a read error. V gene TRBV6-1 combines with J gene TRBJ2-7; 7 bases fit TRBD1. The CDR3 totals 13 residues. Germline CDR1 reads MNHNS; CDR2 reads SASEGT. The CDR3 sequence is CASSDGTAYGQYF. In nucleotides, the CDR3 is TGTGCCAGCAGTGATGGGACAGCCTACGGGCAGTACTTC.